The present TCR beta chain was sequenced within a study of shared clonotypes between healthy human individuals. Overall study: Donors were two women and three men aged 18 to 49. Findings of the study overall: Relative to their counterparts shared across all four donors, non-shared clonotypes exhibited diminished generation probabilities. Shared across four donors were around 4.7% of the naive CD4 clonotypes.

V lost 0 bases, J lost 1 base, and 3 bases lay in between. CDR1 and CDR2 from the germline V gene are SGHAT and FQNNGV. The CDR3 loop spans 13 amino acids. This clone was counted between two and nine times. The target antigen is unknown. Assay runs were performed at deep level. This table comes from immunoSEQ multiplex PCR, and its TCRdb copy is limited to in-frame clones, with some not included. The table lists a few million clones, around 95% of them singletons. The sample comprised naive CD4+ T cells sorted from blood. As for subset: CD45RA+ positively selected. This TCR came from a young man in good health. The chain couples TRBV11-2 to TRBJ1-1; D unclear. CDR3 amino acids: CASSLEENTEAFF. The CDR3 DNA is TGTGCCAGCAGCTTAGAAGAGAACACTGAAGCTTTCTTT.